These 2 T cell receptor beta chains share one sample of origin, sequenced in a study of blood T cell repertoires in COVID-19. Generated by immunoSEQ multiplex PCR, the TCRdb table keeps only in-frame clones and is missing some. The sample yields some 150,000 clones, approximately 87% seen once. Sequences were obtained from peripheral blood. Receptors were obtained from a woman aged 50 to 60 with active or convalescent COVID-19.

The chain carries TRBV30 and TRBJ2-7; D is uncertain. This CDR3 region has 13 residues. The ends were cut back, 2 bases at V and 0 bases at J, with 8 bases in the middle. Germline V gives CDR1 GTSNPN, CDR2 SVGIG (reference sequence). The chain's CDR3 is CAWSMTFSYEQYF. In DNA, the CDR3 is TGTGCCTGGAGTATGACATTCTCCTACGAGCAGTACTTC.

This chain connects TRBV7-9 to TRBJ2-7; TRBD1 matches 8 bases. Germline V gives CDR1 SEHNR, CDR2 FQNEAQ (reference sequence). This CDR3 has 15 residues. Germline trimming cut 5 bases from V and 6 bases from J; bases unmatched to any gene: 12. Here the CDR3 DNA reads TGTGCCAGCAGCCCGTCGGGGACAGGATCTTCCGAGCAGTACTTC. Its protein is CASSPSGTGSSEQYF.